The rows below give T cell receptor beta chains drawn from one sample of a study of cytomegalovirus exposure and HLA in healthy donors. Here immunoSEQ multiplex PCR was the method, and the copy in TCRdb shows in-frame clones only, minus some. The table has about 200,000 clones, about 81% seen once. Sequencing used PBMCs. These receptors originate from a woman between 35 and 50 years old in good health and CMV-seronegative. Both conserved end residues are part of each CDR3. The order of the fields is J gene, D gene, clone size, V gene, CDR3 DNA, CDR3 protein. A D gene is named only where the DNA matches it firmly. Size is omitted from some rows. Given values are once, few, many or a class for expanded clones.

TRBJ2-1,TRBD2,.,TRBV4-1,TGCGCCAGCAGCCACCTCATAGCGGGAGTGTTTGTGAATGAGCAGTTCTTC,CASSHLIAGVFVNEQFF
TRBJ2-7,TRBD2,.,TRBV7-8,TGTGCCAGCAGCTTCCTGGCGGGAGGCACCTACGAGCAGTACTTC,CASSFLAGGTYEQYF
TRBJ2-7,.,.,TRBV29-1,TGCAGCGTTGTTGTAGCGGCCTTCTACGAGCAGTACTTC,CSVVVAAFYEQYF
TRBJ2-7,.,.,TRBV21-1,TGTGCCAGCAGCACGGGACACCGGTGCTATTACGAGCAGTACTTC,CASSTGHRCYYEQYF
TRBJ1-5,.,.,TRBV10-2,TGCGCCAGCGTCGGCCAGGGCTTAAGTCAGCCCCAGCATTTT,CASVGQGLSQPQHF
TRBJ1-1,.,.,TRBV30,TGTGCCTGGAGTCTCAGGGAAGCTCGGCAGGCTTTCTTT,CAWSLREARQAFF
TRBJ2-7,.,.,TRBV28,TGTGCCAGCAGCCCCGGGTTGCGCGAGCAGTACTTC,CASSPGLREQYF
TRBJ1-5,.,.,TRBV19,TGTGCCAGTAGTCCCCGAACGAGGCCCACCCTGCGCAATCAGCCCCAGCATTTT,CASSPRTRPTLRNQPQHF
TRBJ1-1,.,.,TRBV18,TGTGCCAGCGCAGTCGGCGGGAACACTGAAGCTTTCTTT,CASAVGGNTEAFF
TRBJ2-7,.,.,TRBV6-5,TGTGCCAGCAAGGCCCAGGGTGGACGCGAGCAGTACTTC,CASKAQGGREQYF
TRBJ2-7,.,.,TRBV18,TGTGCCAGCTCACCGAGTTCAGGGCTGAGCTACGAGCAGTACTTC,CASSPSSGLSYEQYF
TRBJ1-1,.,once,TRBV29-1,TGCAGCGTTGTGCGCAGGGCGAACACTGAAGCTTTCTTT,CSVVRRANTEAFF
TRBJ2-1,TRBD2,.,TRBV10-2,TGCGCCAGCGCGACTAGCGGGAGGGCCCATGAGCAGTTCTTC,CASATSGRAHEQFF
TRBJ2-5,TRBD1,.,TRBV5-1,TGCGCCAGCAGTTTGACAGGGGGCAGAGAGACCCAGTACTTC,CASSLTGGRETQYF
TRBJ2-5,TRBD1,.,TRBV5-1,TGCGCCAGCAGCGCTACTCGGACAGGGGGCTATCGGGAGACCCAGTACTTC,CASSATRTGGYRETQYF
TRBJ2-2,TRBD2,.,TRBV11-2,TGTGCCAGCAGATCCCTTAAACGGGCTAGCGGGGTGGGCGGGGAGCTGTTTTTT,CASRSLKRASGVGGELFF
TRBJ1-4,.,.,TRBV30,TGTGCCTGGAAACAGAATGAAAAACTGTTTTTT,CAWKQNEKLFF
TRBJ1-1,.,.,TRBV7-2,TGTGCCAGCAGCTTAGGAGGGCAACATTCAGCTGAAGCTTTCTTT,CASSLGGQHSAEAFF
TRBJ1-1,TRBD1,.,TRBV19,TGTGCCAGTAGGCGGGACAGGATTTTTGGAGCTTTCTTT,CASRRDRIFGAFF
TRBJ1-1,TRBD1,.,TRBV30,TGTGCCTGGAGTCCGGGGACAGGGGGCTATGGCACTGAAGCTTTCTTT,CAWSPGTGGYGTEAFF
TRBJ2-3,TRBD1,.,TRBV7-9,TGTGCCAGCAGCCAGGGGGACAAGAGGACTGGCACAGATACGCAGTATTTT,CASSQGDKRTGTDTQYF
TRBJ2-1,TRBD2,once,TRBV14,TGTGCCAGCAGCAATACACCGGGACTAGCGGGCCTCACTTCGTTCTTC,CASSNTPGLAGLTSFF
TRBJ1-1,TRBD1,.,TRBV6-1,TGTGCCAGCAGCGAGAACCGGGACAGAGAAGCTTTCTTT,CASSENRDREAFF
TRBJ1-4,.,.,TRBV6-5,TGTGCCAGCAGCCTAGGAGTACGACGAGGGGAAAAACTGTTTTTT,CASSLGVRRGEKLFF
TRBJ2-7,.,.,TRBV4-1,TGCGCCAGCAGCCCTGATGGTGACTACTCCTACGAGCAGTACTTC,CASSPDGDYSYEQYF
TRBJ2-7,.,.,TRBV9,TGTGCCAGCAGCCCACCGGGGGTAGGCGAGCAGTACTTC,CASSPPGVGEQYF
TRBJ2-2,.,.,TRBV5-4,TGTGCCAGCAGCTTGGGGGCTGCTACCGGGGAGCTGTTTTTT,CASSLGAATGELFF
TRBJ1-5,.,.,TRBV19,TGTGCCAGTAGTATTATAGGGGATCAGCCCCAGCATTTT,CASSIIGDQPQHF
TRBJ2-1,TRBD2,.,TRBV5-5,TGTGCCAGCAGCTTGGTACTAGCGGTGTCCTACAATGAGCAGTTCTTC,CASSLVLAVSYNEQFF
TRBJ1-2,.,.,TRBV4-1,TGCGCCAGCAGCAACAGACAGCGTATGAACTATGGCTACACCTTC,CASSNRQRMNYGYTF
TRBJ2-1,TRBD1,.,TRBV7-6,TGTGCCAGCAGCTTAGGAGGGGGCGCATACAATGAGCAGTTCTTC,CASSLGGGAYNEQFF
TRBJ2-1,.,.,TRBV7-8,TGTGCCAGCAGCCCCACTAATGAGCAGTTCTTC,CASSPTNEQFF
TRBJ1-2,TRBD1,.,TRBV7-9,TGTGCCAGCAGCTTGGGGACAGGGGCTGGCTACACCTTC,CASSLGTGAGYTF
TRBJ2-1,.,.,TRBV28,TGTGCCAGCAGTCCGGACAATGAGCAGTTCTTC,CASSPDNEQFF
TRBJ2-2,.,.,TRBV27,TGTGCCAGCTCCTACAGCCCGAACACCGGGGAGCTGTTTTTT,CASSYSPNTGELFF
TRBJ2-7,.,.,TRBV30,TGTGCCTGGACCGGGACTGCGAATGGGGAGCAGTACTTC,CAWTGTANGEQYF
TRBJ2-1,.,.,TRBV30,TGTGCCTGGAGTAAACTAGGGCTCTACAATGAGCAGTTCTTC,CAWSKLGLYNEQFF
TRBJ1-4,.,once,TRBV4-2,TGTGCCAGCAGCCAAGCCAGAAAACTGTTTTTT,CASSQARKLFF
TRBJ1-4,.,.,TRBV19,TGTGCCAGTAGGAAATCAGCAACTAATGAAAAACTGTTTTTT,CASRKSATNEKLFF
TRBJ2-7,.,.,TRBV27,TGTGCCAGCAGTTTATCGGCGGCCCTTGGGCAGGGTCTCAACGAGCAGTACTTC,CASSLSAALGQGLNEQYF
TRBJ2-2,TRBD2,.,TRBV7-6,TGTGCCAGCAGCTTAGGCTTAAGACAGAGGACTAGCGCTAACACCGGGGAGCTGTTTTTT,CASSLGLRQRTSANTGELFF
TRBJ1-2,.,.,TRBV28,TGTGCCAGCAGTTTAAACCCGACAGGCGCTGGCTATGGCTACACCTTC,CASSLNPTGAGYGYTF
TRBJ2-2,TRBD2,.,TRBV2,TGTGCCAGCCAAGGAAGCGGGAGGGGTACCGGGGAGCTGTTTTTT,CASQGSGRGTGELFF
TRBJ2-2,.,.,TRBV5-1,TGCGCCAGCAGCTTTAATCTCGGGAACACCGGGGAGCTGTTTTTT,CASSFNLGNTGELFF
TRBJ2-5,TRBD2,.,TRBV15,TGTGCCACCAGCGCTCTTTTAAGAGCGGGGGAGGAAGAGACCCAGTACTTC,CATSALLRAGEEETQYF
TRBJ2-2,TRBD2,.,TRBV7-9,TGTGCCAGCAGCTCTGACAGACTAGCGGGAACCGGGGAGCTGTTTTTT,CASSSDRLAGTGELFF